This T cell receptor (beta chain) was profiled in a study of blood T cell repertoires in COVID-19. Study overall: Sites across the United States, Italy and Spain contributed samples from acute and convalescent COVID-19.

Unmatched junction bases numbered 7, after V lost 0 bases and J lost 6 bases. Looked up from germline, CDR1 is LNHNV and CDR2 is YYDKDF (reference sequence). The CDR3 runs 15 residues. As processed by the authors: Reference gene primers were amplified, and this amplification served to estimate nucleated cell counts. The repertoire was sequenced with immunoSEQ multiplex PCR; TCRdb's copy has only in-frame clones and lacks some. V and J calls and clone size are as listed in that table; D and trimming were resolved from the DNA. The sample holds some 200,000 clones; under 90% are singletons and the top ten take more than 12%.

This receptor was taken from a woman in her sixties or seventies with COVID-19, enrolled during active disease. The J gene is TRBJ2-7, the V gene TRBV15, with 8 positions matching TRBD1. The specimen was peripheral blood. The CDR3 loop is CATSRDRTGHSEQYV. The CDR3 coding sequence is TGTGCCACCAGCAGAGACCGGACAGGGCACAGCGAGCAGTACGTC.